The 10 T cell receptor beta chains below all came from one sample that was sequenced in a study of T cell repertoires in cytomegalovirus infection. MiXCR, run by TCRdb on the reads, gives a single entry per CDR3 protein. The table lists approximately 500,000 distinct CDR3 sequences, over 9% of them singletons. Sequencing was carried out using PBMCs. The receptors originated from a human donor in good health (CMV status not recorded). Some clones in this sample may be carry-over from other donors' samples.

This clonotype was counted at least ten times. V gene TRBV25-1 combines with J gene TRBJ1-3, with D tentatively TRBD1 (6 bases). Between the trimmed V and J ends, which lost 3 bases and 0 bases, there was a span of 9 bases. The CDR3 loop spans 15 amino acids. Per the germline V gene, CDR1 is MGHDK and CDR2 is SYGVNS. DNA for the CDR3: TGTGCCAGCAGTGATACAGGGTCCTCTGGAAACACCATATATTTT. It translates to CASSDTGSSGNTIYF.

Ten or more counts support this clonotype. The chain couples TRBV14 to TRBJ2-7, with D hard to call. V lost 0 bases and J lost 6, with 3 bases in between. Germline V lookup: CDR1 SGHDN, CDR2 FVKESK. The CDR3 is made up of 11 amino acids. The CDR3 reads CASSQDSEQYF. As DNA, the CDR3 is TGTGCCAGCAGCCAAGATTCCGAGCAGTACTTC.

This clonotype showed up many times. J is TRBJ1-6 and V is TRBV12-5; weak D call: TRBD1 (6 bases). V gave up 0 bases and J gave up 10 bases, with 13 bases separating them. Germline-derived CDR1 and CDR2 are LGHNT and FRNRAP. The CDR3 runs 15 residues. As DNA, the CDR3 is TGTGCTAGTGGTTTGGTACAGGGCGGATCCTCACCCCTCCACTTT. It specifies CASGLVQGGSSPLHF.

This clonotype has ten or more counts. The gene calls are TRBV7-9 and TRBJ1-6, with 10 nucleotides matching TRBD1. In germline, CDR1 is SEHNR, CDR2 FQNEAQ (reference sequence). Germline trimming cut 5 bases from V and 6 bases from J; bases unmatched to any gene: 10. The CDR3 is 17 residues long. The CDR3 coding sequence is TGTGCCAGCAGCCGTCCCGGGACAGGGGTCGGTAATTCACCCCTCCACTTT. It codes for CASSRPGTGVGNSPLHF.

This clonotype occurred many times. The rearrangement uses TRBV7-9 and TRBJ1-1; D unresolved. CDR1 is SEHNR and CDR2 is FQNEAQ in the germline V gene (reference sequence). Trimming cost V 5 bases and J 8 bases, with 21 bases left between them. This CDR3 region has 15 residues. CDR3 sequence: CASSRVSRTLVEAFF. CDR3 DNA sequence: TGTGCCAGCAGCCGCGTATCGCGCACTCTGGTGGAAGCTTTCTTT.

This clonotype has only a few counts. V and J are TRBV20-1 and TRBJ2-7; the D gene is possibly TRBD2 (6 bases). Germline V gene lookup returns CDR1 DFQATT and CDR2 SNEGSKA (reference sequence). This CDR3 comprises 12 residues. CDR3 loop: CSAPGETYEQYF. The CDR3 DNA sequence: TGCAGCGCCCCGGGGGAGACCTACGAGCAGTACTTC.

This sequence joins TRBV20-1 and TRBJ2-3; 14 bases agree with TRBD2. V lost 3 bases and J lost 1; bases outside the gene matches: 12. The germline gives CDR1 DFQATT, CDR2 SNEGSKA (reference sequence). The CDR3 runs 19 residues. Written as DNA, the CDR3 is TGCAGTGCTAGCTTGACTAGCGGGGGGGCTGTGTTGGGCACAGATACGCAGTATTTT. Protein product: CSASLTSGGAVLGTDTQYF.

The rearrangement uses TRBV28 and TRBJ2-1; 13 bases map to TRBD2. The CDR3 has 17 residues. J lost 2 bases, V lost 5 bases, and 6 bases had no gene match. In germline, CDR1 is MDHEN, CDR2 SYDVKM. In nucleotides, the CDR3 is TGTGCCAGCAGTCCCACTAGCGGGAGGGCCGCCTACAATGAGCAGTTCTTC. Its translation: CASSPTSGRAAYNEQFF.

In this sample, this clonotype turned up a few times. The rearrangement joins TRBV2 to TRBJ2-5; perhaps TRBD2 as D (6 bases). The CDR3 covers 13 residues. CDR1 and CDR2 (germline): SNHLY, FYNNEI. Trimming removed 4 bases from V and 7 bases from J, with 13 bases in between. The CDR3 sequence: CASSATNGGTQYF. The DNA of the CDR3 is TGTGCCAGCAGTGCCACTAACGGGGGGACCCAGTACTTC.

This clonotype was seen ten or more times. The V and J genes are TRBV6-1 and TRBJ2-1; 8 bases match TRBD1. This CDR3 spans 17 amino acids. Trimming removed 5 bases from V and 3 bases from J; junction bases left unmatched: 12. Germline CDR1 MNHNS, CDR2 SASEGT. CDR3 protein: CASSPTGSGQVYNEQFF. In nucleotides, the CDR3 is TGTGCCAGCAGTCCAACCGGTTCGGGACAGGTCTACAATGAGCAGTTCTTC.